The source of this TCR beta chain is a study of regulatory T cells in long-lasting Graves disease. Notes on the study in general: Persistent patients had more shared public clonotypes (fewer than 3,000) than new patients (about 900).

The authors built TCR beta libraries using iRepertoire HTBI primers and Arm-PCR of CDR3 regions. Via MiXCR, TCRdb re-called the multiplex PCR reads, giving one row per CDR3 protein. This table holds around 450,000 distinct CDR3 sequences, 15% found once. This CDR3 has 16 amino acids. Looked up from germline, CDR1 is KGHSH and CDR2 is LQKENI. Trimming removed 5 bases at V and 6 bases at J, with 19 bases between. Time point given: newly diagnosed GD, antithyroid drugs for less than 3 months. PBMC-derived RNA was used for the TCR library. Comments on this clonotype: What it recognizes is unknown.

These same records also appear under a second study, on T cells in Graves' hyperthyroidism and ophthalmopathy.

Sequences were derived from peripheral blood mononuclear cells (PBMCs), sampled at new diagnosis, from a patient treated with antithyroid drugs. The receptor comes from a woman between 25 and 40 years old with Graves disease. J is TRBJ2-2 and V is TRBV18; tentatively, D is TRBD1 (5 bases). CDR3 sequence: CASSYGQGPHAGELFF. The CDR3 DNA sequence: TGTGCCAGCTCATACGGACAAGGACCCCATGCCGGGGAGCTGTTTTTT.